Shown below are 8 T cell receptor beta chains from a single sample sequenced in a study of blood T cells in healthy people across ages. Using a J-beta primer mix together with a sample-barcoded 5' primer, a second PCR was run for about 6 to 11 cycles. One entry per CDR3 protein results from TCRdb running MiXCR on the 5' RACE reads. The sample comprises 1.5 million or so distinct CDR3 sequences, 42% of which are singletons, and 7.9% rests with the top ten. Sequenced material: blood. Source of these receptors: a woman aged 18-29 years in good health.

This sequence joins TRBV4-1 and TRBJ2-7; the D gene is possibly TRBD1 (6 bases). This CDR3 comprises 16 residues. Germline V gene sequence: CDR1 MGHRA, CDR2 YSYEKL. Deletions cut 0 bases from V and 2 bases from J, with 14 bases between. DNA of the CDR3: TGCGCCAGCAGCCAAGATTTGGCCAGGGGCGCCTACGAGCAGTACTTC. It codes for CASSQDLARGAYEQYF.

This clonotype has a handful of counts. The chain recombines TRBV20-1 with TRBJ1-5; 10 bases align to TRBD1. J was trimmed by 4 bases and V by 6 bases; bases with no gene match: 15. This CDR3 has 17 amino acids. Germline V gives CDR1 DFQATT, CDR2 SNEGSKA (reference sequence). CDR3 DNA sequence: TGCAGTGCAGCCGGGGGGGACAGGGGAATAGGGAATCAGCCCCAGCATTTT. The encoded protein is CSAAGGDRGIGNQPQHF.

The V and J genes are TRBV20-1 and TRBJ1-1, with 7 bases fitting TRBD1. V lost 6 bases and J lost 5; bases outside the gene matches: 12. The CDR3 covers 14 residues. CDR1 and CDR2 (germline): DFQATT, SNEGSKA (reference sequence). This CDR3 reads CSALPRDRVTEAFF. CDR3 nucleotide sequence: TGCAGTGCCCTCCCCCGCGACAGGGTAACTGAAGCTTTCTTT.

The genes are TRBV24-1 and TRBJ2-3; D gene uncertain. Germline V CDR1 and CDR2: KGHDR, SFDVKD. The CDR3 length is 13 residues. V lost 4 bases to trimming and J lost 3 bases, with 7 bases between them. In DNA form, the CDR3 reads TGTGCCACCAGTGAGCGACTGACAGATACGCAGTATTTT. It yields the protein CATSERLTDTQYF.

This clonotype was recorded only once. The chain links TRBV2 to TRBJ2-5, with no clear D. The CDR3 spans 12 residues. V lost 10 bases to trimming and J lost 5 bases, with 14 bases between them. The germline CDR1 and CDR2 sequences are SNHLY and FYNNEI. The CDR3 DNA is TGTGCCAACCAAGGCCAGGCCGAGACCCAGTACTTC. Amino acid sequence: CANQGQAETQYF.

The chain carries TRBV6-6 and TRBJ1-1; weak D call: TRBD1 (6 bases). CDR3 size: 13 residues. Germline V gene sequence: CDR1 MNHNY, CDR2 SVGAGI (reference sequence). Trimming left V 2 bases short and J 4 bases short, with 8 bases between. The CDR3 DNA sequence: TGTGCCAGCAGTTACGGGACAAGCACTGAAGCTTTCTTT. Residues: CASSYGTSTEAFF.

The chain links TRBV20-1 to TRBJ2-7; 15 bases match TRBD2. The germline gives CDR1 DFQATT, CDR2 SNEGSKA (reference sequence). This CDR3 contains 14 residues. The V and J ends lost 5 bases and 4 bases, in that order; junction bases with no gene match: 3. The CDR3 sequence: CSAPGLAGGYEQYF. DNA of the CDR3: TGCAGTGCTCCGGGACTAGCGGGAGGTTACGAGCAGTACTTC.

This chain connects TRBV27 to TRBJ1-1; 9 bases fit TRBD1. Germline CDR1 MNHEY, CDR2 SMNVEV (reference sequence). V lost 6 bases to trimming and J lost 1 base; unmatched junction nucleotides: 6. The length of the CDR3 is 15 residues. The CDR3 DNA sequence: TGTGCCAGCAGCGACAGGGGGAGGAGGAACACTGAAGCTTTCTTT. Translation gives CASSDRGRRNTEAFF.